What follows are 15 T cell receptor beta chains derived from one specimen sequenced in a study of blood T cell repertoires in COVID-19 (dated by TCRdb to about 2020). Library construction relied on the immunoSEQ multiplex PCR assay. TCRdb obtained this table from immuneACCESS and retained in-frame rearrangements with V and J assigned. These tables miss some clones; where compared with another copy, unresolved V genes account for less than half of the shortfall, and the remainder is unexplained. The sample table lists fewer than 350,000 clones, approximately 86% of them with a count of one. Roughly a tenth of the sample comes from the top ten. Sequencing was done on a sample of peripheral blood. Every receptor here comes from a man aged 25 to 45 with COVID-19, enrolled during active disease.

The chain joins TRBV6-2 or TRBV6-3 to TRBJ2-3, with a weak D call TRBD2 (5 bases). Germline-derived CDR1 and CDR2 are MNHEY and SVGEGT. This CDR3 is built from 13 residues. V lost 6 bases to trimming and J lost 3 bases, with 10 bases between them. The CDR3 DNA follows: TGTGCCAGCAGCCCAGCGGAGACAGATACGCAGTATTTT. It specifies CASSPAETDTQYF.

The rearrangement joins TRBV29-1 to TRBJ1-2; D uncertain. Germline CDR1 is SQVTM and CDR2 is ANQGSEA. Trimming took off 4 bases at V and 0 bases at J, with 9 bases between the two ends. The length of the CDR3 is 13 residues. Written as DNA, the CDR3 is TGCAGCGTTGTTATGTTAGCTAACTATGGCTACACCTTC. As protein: CSVVMLANYGYTF.

The chain joins TRBV21-1 to TRBJ2-6; whether TRBD1, the table's D call, matches the DNA was not checked. TRBV21-1 has pseudogene status. This CDR3 region has 16 residues. CDR3 coding DNA: TGTGCCAGCAGCCTCAAATTACAATCTGGGGCCAACGTCCTGACTTTC. Amino acids: CASSLKLQSGANVLTF.

The rearrangement links TRBV28 to TRBJ2-7, with TRBD2 matching over 9 bases. Unmatched junction bases numbered 20, after V lost 8 bases and J lost 3 bases. The CDR3 is 18 residues long. The germline gives CDR1 MDHEN, CDR2 SYDVKM. CDR3 loop: CASGSRVGSGSIGYEQYF. In nucleotides, the CDR3 is TGTGCCAGCGGATCCCGGGTGGGTAGCGGGAGTATTGGCTACGAGCAGTACTTC.

The rearrangement joins TRBV11-2 to TRBJ1-1, with TRBD1 matching over 12 bases. The junction had 8 bases not matched to a gene; V was cut back by 5 bases and J by 1 base. CDR1 is SGHAT and CDR2 is FQNNGV in the germline V gene. There are 17 residues in the CDR3. CDR3 DNA sequence: TGTGCCAGCAGCCGAACGGGACAGGGGGCCACGAACACTGAAGCTTTCTTT. Its translation: CASSRTGQGATNTEAFF.

V and J are TRBV4-3 and TRBJ1-4; tentative D call: TRBD1 (6 bases). Germline assignment: CDR1 LGHNA and CDR2 YSLEER. The CDR3 spans 16 residues. Trimming removed 4 bases from V and 0 bases from J, with 12 bases in between. CDR3 coding DNA: TGCGCCAGCAGCCGAACCCCAGGGGCAACTAATGAAAAACTGTTTTTT. It codes for CASSRTPGATNEKLFF.

The chain employs TRBV12-5 and TRBJ1-1, with 7 bases fitting TRBD1. The J segment lost 4 bases and the V segment lost 7 bases, leaving 9 bases of the junction unmatched. CDR3 length: 14 amino acids. Germline values: CDR1 LGHNT, CDR2 FRNRAP. The CDR3 DNA reads as TGTGCTAGTGCCCTACAGGGGATCGCCACTGAAGCTTTCTTT. Its protein product is CASALQGIATEAFF. The full variable domain, rest sourced from reference TRBV12-5 and TRBJ1-1, is DARVTQTPRHKVTEMGQEVTMRCQPILGHNTVFWYRQTMMQGLELLAYFRNRAPLDDSGMPKDRFSAEMPDATLATLKIQPSEPRDSAVYFCASALQGIATEAFFGQGTRLTVV.

V and J are TRBV4-3 and TRBJ2-1, with D possibly being TRBD2 (7 bases). This CDR3 has 16 amino acids. The germline V gene encodes CDR1 LGHNA and CDR2 YSLEER. The V gene lost 4 bases and the J gene lost 10 bases, with 23 bases spanning the gap. CDR3 amino acids: CASSPPAAGALAEQFF. In nucleotides, the CDR3 is TGCGCCAGCAGCCCTCCCGCGGCGGGGGCCCTCGCAGAGCAGTTCTTC.

DNA for the CDR3: TGTGCCAGCAGTGAGCGACAGGGGAATGAAAAACTGTTTTTT. As protein: CASSERQGNEKLFF. V is TRBV25-1 and J is TRBJ1-4; 8 bases line up with TRBD1. CDR1 is MGHDK and CDR2 is SYGVNS in the germline V gene. V dropped 3 bases and J dropped 5; count of bases not matched to a gene: 2. The CDR3 sequence is 14 residues long.

The chain links TRBV5-1 to TRBJ1-1; 7 bases fit TRBD1. With V trimmed by 4 bases and J by 3 bases, 9 bases remained unmatched. CDR3 length: 15 residues. The germline V gene has CDR1 SGHRS and CDR2 YFSETQ. The CDR3 sequence: CASSNRGQRDTEAFF. CDR3 in DNA: TGCGCCAGCAGCAATAGGGGACAGAGAGACACTGAAGCTTTCTTT.

The V gene is TRBV28, the J gene TRBJ2-5; 10 bases are shared with TRBD1. The CDR3 has 13 amino acids. Per the germline V gene, CDR1 is MDHEN and CDR2 is SYDVKM. V trimming: 6 bases; J trimming: 5 bases; junction bases outside the gene matches: 3. CDR3 in amino acids: CASRGTGVETQYF. The DNA for the CDR3 is TGTGCCAGCAGGGGGACAGGGGTCGAGACCCAGTACTTC.

This chain connects TRBV11-2 to TRBJ1-3, with D possibly being TRBD1 (6 bases). Trimming shortened V by 1 base and J by 3 bases, and 10 bases separated the two germline ends. CDR3 length: 15 residues. The germline V gene has CDR1 SGHAT and CDR2 FQNNGV. The CDR3 region is CASSLGTGYGNTIYF. The CDR3 DNA sequence: TGTGCCAGCAGCTTAGGAACAGGGTATGGAAACACCATATATTTT.

This chain joins TRBV4-2 and TRBJ1-2; weak D call: TRBD1 (5 bases). The CDR3 sequence is 17 residues long. Germline V gene sequence: CDR1 LGHNA, CDR2 YNFKEQ. V was trimmed by 0 bases and J by 0 bases, leaving 14 bases between them. The CDR3 nucleotides are TGTGCCAGCAGCCAAGATCAGGGCGCCTCTACTAACTATGGCTACACCTTC. Amino acids: CASSQDQGASTNYGYTF.

Here the CDR3 reads CASSQESSGRRGRGSDTQYF. Here the CDR3 DNA reads TGTGCCAGCAGCCAAGAATCTAGCGGGAGAAGGGGAAGAGGCTCAGATACGCAGTATTTT. The rearrangement uses TRBV3-1 (or the pseudogene TRBV3-2) and TRBJ2-3; TRBD2 matches 10 bases. Germline-derived CDR1 and CDR2 are LGHDT and YNNKEL (reference sequence). CDR3 length: 20 residues. V was clipped by 0 bases and J by 4 bases; unmatched bases: 16.

The V and J genes are TRBV15 and TRBJ1-1; D not resolved. CDR1 and CDR2 from the germline V gene are LNHNV and YYDKDF (reference sequence). This CDR3 has 15 residues. Trimming took 1 base from V and 11 from J, leaving 20 bases between them. CDR3 nucleotides: TGTGCCACCAGCAGAGTCGCGACACTCGAACGTGGGGCTTTCTTT. Its protein product is CATSRVATLERGAFF.